This T cell receptor beta chain was captured in a study of cytomegalovirus exposure and HLA in healthy donors listed by TCRdb under 2017. As for the study more broadly: An earlier analysis of some 600 of the donors reported under 300 Gb of sequence data and 117 million unique TCR beta sequences obtained from approximately 180 million T cells. A later analysis re-examined previously published TCR beta repertoires from 500 to 700 donors and added high-resolution HLA genotyping to investigate patterns of TCR occurrence. Donor age, sex, ethnicity and CMV serostatus were compiled alongside the repertoire data. In a later genetic analysis, genome-wide SNP genotypes for about 65% of the roughly 700 donors were used, and that subset was treated as a discovery cohort. About 280 gigabases of sequencing data and around 85 million unique TCR sequences made up an early release that covered approximately 700 HLA-typed donors. Class I and class II HLA loci were covered by the typing at four-digit resolution. Among the roughly 410 genotyped donors, around 81% belonged to the genetic ancestry cluster associated with self-reported Caucasian donors. The later analysis used no new phenotypic data to find candidate immune exposures, relying instead on TCR beta sequences and their occurrence across donors. To predict cytomegalovirus infection status, the study combined high-throughput TCR immunosequencing, statistical association of individual TCRs with disease status, and machine learning. The number of typed donors differed by locus: roughly 620-630 for A, B, C, DRB1 and DQB1; approximately 520 for DQA1; about 600 for DPA1; and about 450 for DPB1. A handful of DR-DQ haplotypes were handled as single units for association and clustering because linkage in the cohort was strong. A separate validation cohort of over 95 different subjects was used in addition to the approximately 700-subject first cohort. The T cell repertoires of roughly 660 subjects were profiled by immunosequencing and related to cytomegalovirus serostatus. In an earlier analysis of 587 of the donors, high-throughput TCR beta sequencing was used to judge whether each TCR beta V gene segment behaved as functional or pseudogenic. All discovery cohort repertoires had been generated on a single sequencing platform. Among some 400 genotyped donors of the cohort, an average of around 240,000 unique TCR beta nucleotide sequences were sequenced per donor, 15% to 20% of them non-productive. The aim of the study was to test whether cataloging public T cell receptors could identify signatures of past pathogen exposure. Broader findings and caveats from the paper: Because HLA typing was missing for some donors at each locus, association tests included only the typed subset. CMV serostatus was the only immune exposure information available for the cohort. Three of the identified cytomegalovirus-associated TCR beta chains were confirmed in vitro to be specific for cytomegalovirus antigens. In a later analysis, the rate of TCR association differed among HLA loci, with DRB1 alleles having the most associated TCRs and HLA-C alleles having the fewest. The earlier analysis of almost 600 of the donors excluded roughly 16 rarely observed V segments, including chromosome 9 orphons, because counts were too low. The classifier was reported to diagnose cytomegalovirus status with high specificity and sensitivity in both the original and validation cohorts. In an earlier analysis of about 600 of the donors, most TCR beta V segments appeared in productive rearrangements about 87% or about 30% of the time, broadly matching IMGT annotations. Several of the top co-occurrence clusters appeared to be linked to parvovirus B19, influenza, CMV and Epstein-Barr virus, according to a later analysis. The authors suggested that the approach could potentially be generalized to other disease states and immunological phenotypes. A further reported finding was that TCR beta sequences accurately predicted the HLA-A and HLA-B alleles for most subjects in the first cohort. The cohort was sequenced for TCR beta chains only, and without alpha or paired-chain data the features that could be detected were limited. Sequencing depth was assumed to be roughly uniform across donors in the presence/absence analyses, though that assumption may not hold. Most TCR sequences were seen in very few donors, while some public TCRs were found in many individuals. In a later genetic analysis, a missense DCLRE1C variant was associated with V-gene and J-gene trimming of TCR beta chains, and the association was replicated in an independent cohort. A later analysis found that HLA-associated TCR beta chains were more clonally expanded and had lower generation probabilities than equally common non-associated chains. Correlated functional status among segregating V segments might reflect linkage disequilibrium, but an unknown experimental factor could not be ruled out. A total of about 180 TCR beta chains were listed by the study as associated with cytomegalovirus. A cluster of highly shared sequence variants was judged likely to be a technical artifact of the sequencing pipeline. Compared with the 666-donor mean, donors in an Asian-associated ancestry cluster had fewer N-insertions in productive TCRs, according to a later genetic analysis. Specific HLA alleles were associated with 16,951 TCR beta sequences at a false discovery rate of 0.05 in a later analysis. Strong co-occurrence of HLA alleles, especially DR and DQ, made assigning TCR associations to individual alleles difficult. In a later analysis, most CMV-associated TCR beta chains were found to appear HLA-restricted, with HLA associations seemingly driven largely by CMV exposure.

Receptors were amplified or captured by the immunoSEQ multiplex PCR assay. A mixture of 60 forward primers for TCR Vbeta segments and 13 reverse primers for TCR Jbeta segments was used in the multiplex PCR. A multiplex PCR assay on genomic DNA amplified the CDR3 region of rearranged TCR beta genes. On the Illumina HiSeq System, the amplified TCR beta libraries were sequenced as 87-base-pair reads. The original methods were these. A later analysis counted tens of millions of unique TCR beta chains across the 600 to 850 repertoires, and 10 million to 12 million of these chains were shared by at least two donors. A nearest-neighbor algorithm error-corrected the raw reads and collapsed the reads into unique sequences, merging closely related sequences to remove PCR and sequencing errors. V, D and J gene segments were assigned by aligning CDR3 sequences to IMGT reference sequences. For a sequence to be retained, a match of at least six nucleotides was required to both a V gene segment and a J gene segment. Rearrangements were called productive when the CDR3 lacked stop codons and stayed in frame with V and J; all others were non-productive. CDR3 was defined according to IMGT convention as the region running from the second conserved V-encoded cysteine to the conserved J-encoded phenylalanine. Sequences without an unambiguous match to a single V gene segment were excluded from the earlier analysis of a few hundred of the donors. In an earlier analysis of 587 of the donors, V segments were called functional above 56.7% productive rearrangements and were called segregating when the between-donor standard deviation exceeded 5%. A statistical classification framework was developed to diagnose cytomegalovirus status using the catalog of TCR beta chain sequences. A later analysis assigned V and J genes by comparing TCR nucleotide sequences with IMGT/GENE-DB human TR gene sequences. In a later analysis, CDR3 sequences and most-parsimonious VDJ recombination scenarios were assigned using the TCRdist pipeline. In a later analysis, every TCR beta chain was defined by the combination of its CDR3 amino acid sequence and its V-gene family, and reads without a unique V-gene family were dropped. As a way to deal with suspected cross-contamination and a sequencing artifact, a later analysis dropped under 600 nucleotide sequences that were highly shared and had low generation probability. In a later analysis, a clonal expansion index for each public chain was calculated from normalized within-repertoire ranks of inferred template counts. In a later analysis, generation probabilities were computed using a VDJ recombination model fitted to out-of-frame rearrangements, and the results were checked against IGoR. Hypergeometric tests were used in a later analysis to score TCR-TCR, TCR-HLA and TCR-CMV co-occurrence, with a repertoire-size bias correction applied to the TCR pairs. To estimate false discovery rates, a later analysis permuted the HLA or CMV assignments 20 times. In a later analysis, co-occurring TCRs were grouped using DBSCAN, with TCRdist sequence similarity added in when clustering inside HLA-allele-positive subsets. Repertoires with fewer than 30,000 or more than 120,000 public chains, plus five repertoires with anomalous nucleotide sharing, were excluded from co-occurrence clustering. TCRdb limited this immuneACCESS table to in-frame rearrangements with V and J called. A share of clones is missing; checked studies link under half to unresolved V genes, and the rest is unexplained. The DNA gave D and trimming, while V, J and clone size come from that table. The sample includes about 100,000 clones, with around 76% observed a single time. The ten largest clones add up to less than 9% of the sample.

The cohort was made up of several hundred healthy bone marrow donors. At the time of sampling, all cohort members were nominally healthy, though unrecorded immune exposures were likely present. The donor tested CMV seropositive, placing the donor among the 290 or so seropositive members of the cohort. A peripheral blood sample was provided by each donor, and peripheral blood mononuclear cells were used for TCR beta sequencing. The Qiagen DNeasy Blood Extraction Kit was used to extract genomic DNA from the blood cell samples. This clone came up once. What this receptor recognizes is not known. Base qualities are not provided; no much larger clone lies one nucleotide away. This receptor was taken from a man aged 40-49 years in good health and CMV-seropositive. Material for sequencing was PBMCs.

The DNA reads as follows: TGTGCCAGCAGCCCCGGGGGTCGGGGGATGAACACTGAAGCTTTCTTT. The translation is CASSPGGRGMNTEAFF. The sequence joins TRBV5-4 to TRBJ1-1, with a weak D call of TRBD1 (5 bases match). CDR1 SGHNT and CDR2 YYREEE are derived from the germline V gene (reference sequence). The trim is 4 bases for V and 0 bases for J, with a gap of 16 bases between the germline ends. The CDR3 measures 16 amino acids from cysteine to phenylalanine. Left in the record is the CDR3 DNA by itself, 48 bases read in frame from the first base.